Shown below are 31 T cell receptor beta chains from a single sample sequenced in a study of T cells in Graves' hyperthyroidism and ophthalmopathy. RNA transcripts provided the source from which TCR beta CDR3 regions were amplified. The HTBI set primed first-round TCR CDR3 RT-PCR. From the multiplex PCR reads, TCRdb called clonotypes with MiXCR, one entry per CDR3 protein. The data contain about 55,000 distinct CDR3 sequences, around 53% of them singletons. The specimen sequenced was blood. These receptors were collected from a woman aged 60-75 years with Graves' ophthalmopathy.

This clonotype appeared many times. This may come from a read error, since a much larger clone is one base off. The chain is built from TRBV5-6 and TRBJ1-6; 8 bases are shared with TRBD1. Germline CDR1 and CDR2: SGHDT and YYEEEE. With 3 bases clipped from V and 9 bases from J, the junction kept 11 bases outside the gene matches. The length of the CDR3 is 16 residues. The CDR3 region is CASSSLLQGAVSPLHF. In DNA, the CDR3 is TGTGCCAGCAGCTCCCTCCTGCAGGGGGCAGTTTCACCCCTCCACTTT.

This clonotype was counted ten times or more. This chain connects TRBV27 to TRBJ2-3, with TRBD1 identical over 8 bases. The CDR3 loop spans 15 amino acids. With V trimmed by 6 bases and J by 3 bases, 8 bases remained unmatched. CDR1 is MNHEY, CDR2 SMNVEV, per germline (reference sequence). The CDR3 DNA sequence: TGTGCCAGCAGCTCCCCGGACAGGGTGACAGATACGCAGTATTTT. It encodes CASSSPDRVTDTQYF.

To note about this clonotype: At one of its ends the junction is not consistent with the germline gene, which may arise from a read error. The chain joins TRBV6-5 to TRBJ1-1; a weak D match, TRBD1 (6 bases). This CDR3 is 13 amino acids long. Per the germline V gene, CDR1 is MNHEY and CDR2 is SVGAGI. The DNA for the CDR3 is TGTGCCAGCAGTCGCGGACAGACGACTGAAGCTTCCTTT. As protein: CASSRGQTTEASF.

The V gene is TRBV6-4, the J gene TRBJ2-1, with 15 bases that match TRBD2. Germline loops: CDR1 MRHNA, CDR2 SNTAGT. V was clipped by 2 bases and J by 10 bases; unmatched bases: 3. The CDR3 is 15 amino acids. The CDR3 is CASSDTGTSGREQFF. The CDR3, as DNA: TGTGCCAGCAGTGACACCGGGACTAGCGGGAGGGAGCAGTTCTTC.

The DNA of the CDR3 is TGTGCCACTAGACAGGGGGTAGGGGAGCTGTTTTTT. Its translation is CATRQGVGELFF. The V gene is TRBV10-3, the J gene TRBJ2-2; 9 bases align to TRBD1. The CDR3 has 12 residues. CDR1 is ENHRY and CDR2 is SYGVKD in the germline V gene. J was trimmed by 8 bases and V by 10 bases; bases with no gene match: 5.

This clonotype was seen at least ten times. The chain employs TRBV5-6 and TRBJ2-5; D is uncertain. V was cut by 3 bases and J by 2 bases, with 5 bases left in between. Germline values: CDR1 SGHDT, CDR2 YYEEEE. The CDR3 runs 12 residues. CDR3 sequence: CASSSQQETQYF. The CDR3 nucleotides read TGTGCCAGCAGCTCCCAACAAGAGACCCAGTACTTC.

The chain carries TRBV10-3 and TRBJ2-2; TRBD2 matches 9 bases. This CDR3 contains 16 residues. Germline loops: CDR1 ENHRY, CDR2 SYGVKD. The junction had 9 bases not matched to a gene; V was cut back by 6 bases and J by 4 bases. For the CDR3, the DNA is TGTGCCATCAGCCGGGCTAGCGGGGCGAGCACCGGGGAGCTGTTTTTT. Translation: CAISRASGASTGELFF.

This clonotype was observed once. One end of the junction fails to match germline, which may point to a read error. The chain uses TRBV7-3 and TRBJ2-3, with D possibly matching TRBD2 (7 bases). Germline lookup yields CDR1 SGHTA and CDR2 FQGTGA. This CDR3 spans 16 amino acids. DNA of the CDR3: TGTGCCAGCAGCTTACGGGGGGCCCTAGGGAGAGATGCGCAGTATTTT. Amino acids: CASSLRGALGRDAQYF. Drawing the rest from reference TRBV7-3 and TRBJ2-3, the complete variable domain is GAGVSQTPSNKVTEKGKYVELRCDPISGHTALYWYRQSLGQGPEFLIYFQGTGAADDSGLPNDRFFAVRPEGSVSTLKIQRTERGDSAVYLCASSLRGALGRDAQYFGPGTRLTVL.

This clonotype showed up many times. V is TRBV20-1 and J is TRBJ2-5, with 7 positions matching TRBD1. Germline CDR1 is DFQATT and CDR2 is SNEGSKA (reference sequence). The CDR3 sequence is 13 residues long. The V segment lost 6 bases and the J segment 3 bases; nucleotides outside the gene matches: 7. The CDR3 protein is CSAEGDSKETQYF. DNA of the CDR3: TGCAGTGCAGAGGGGGACAGCAAAGAGACCCAGTACTTC.

This chain connects TRBV9 to TRBJ1-2, with D uncertain. With 1 base removed from V and 8 bases from J, the gap between germline ends came to 6 bases. The CDR3 is 11 amino acids. Per the germline V gene, CDR1 is SGDLS and CDR2 is YYNGEE. CDR3 bases: TGTGCCAGCAGCGTACTGGGGGGCTACACCTTC. Protein sequence: CASSVLGGYTF.

There are many counts of this clonotype. The CDR3 coding sequence is TGTGCCAGCAGCCCGTGGGAGGGGACTGAAGCTTTCTTT. Its translation is CASSPWEGTEAFF. The V call is TRBV6-1, the J call TRBJ1-1; a weak D match, TRBD1 (5 bases). The V end was cut by 6 bases, the J end by 5 bases, with 13 bases between. The CDR3 totals 13 residues. The V gene's germline CDR1 is MNHNS and CDR2 SASEGT.

V is TRBV9 and J is TRBJ2-3; 13 bases match TRBD2. CDR3 length: 14 amino acids. In germline, CDR1 is SGDLS, CDR2 YYNGEE. Trimming at V came to 3 bases and at J to 14 bases, leaving 9 bases not matched to a gene. Here the CDR3 DNA reads TGTGCCAGCAGCGCCACTAGCGGGGGGGACAATATGTATTTT. Its translation: CASSATSGGDNMYF.

This clonotype was seen repeatedly, ten times or more. The rearrangement links TRBV7-6 to TRBJ1-5; 12 bases are shared with TRBD1. V lost 1 base to trimming and J lost 5 bases; unmatched junction nucleotides: 12. From germline, CDR1 is SGHVS and CDR2 FNYEAQ. The CDR3 totals 19 residues. The CDR3: CASSLGSGTGGIGDQPQHF. CDR3 bases: TGTGCCAGCAGCTTAGGATCCGGGACAGGGGGCATAGGTGATCAGCCCCAGCATTTT.

This clonotype was counted a single time. The J gene is TRBJ2-7, the V gene TRBV7-3; a possible D gene is TRBD1 (5 bases). The germline V and J ends were trimmed by 2 bases and 1 base, with 15 bases remaining between them. Germline assignment: CDR1 SGHTA and CDR2 FQGTGA. This CDR3 spans 16 amino acids. CDR3 sequence: CASSLADRRESYEQYF. CDR3 DNA sequence: TGTGCCAGCAGCTTAGCCGACAGAAGGGAATCCTACGAGCAGTACTTC.

CDR3 amino acids: CASSLGTSGRLDEQFF. CDR3 DNA: TGTGCCAGCAGCTTGGGGACTAGCGGGAGACTAGATGAGCAGTTCTTC. The V call is TRBV7-8, the J call TRBJ2-1, with 14 bases aligning to TRBD2. The CDR3 length is 16 residues. The V segment lost 3 bases and the J segment 8 bases; nucleotides outside the gene matches: 6. Germline V gene data show CDR1 as SGHVS and CDR2 as FQNEAQ.

A remark on this clonotype: It is unclear where the CDR3 begins or ends on the DNA, so no DNA is shown, and the CDR3 is as TCRdb lists it. The CDR3 sequence is CASSGLSYNEQFFGPGTRNYGYTF. The chain couples TRBV2 to TRBJ1-2; the D call in the table, TRBD1, was not verified against the DNA. Germline V gene sequence: CDR1 SNHLY, CDR2 FYNNEI. The CDR3 spans 24 residues, counting both ends.

The V gene is TRBV2, the J gene TRBJ2-3; tentatively, D is TRBD1 (5 bases). The CDR3 runs 14 residues. Germline V gene sequence: CDR1 SNHLY, CDR2 FYNNEI. V was cut by 4 bases and J by 8 bases, with 16 bases left in between. CDR3 sequence reads: CASSVIWGRGTQYF. Here the CDR3 DNA reads TGTGCCAGCAGTGTTATTTGGGGTAGGGGTACGCAGTATTTT.

This clonotype was observed many times. V gene TRBV7-9 combines with J gene TRBJ2-7; 8 bases line up with TRBD1. The V gene's germline CDR1 is SEHNR and CDR2 FQNEAQ (reference sequence). After removal of 4 bases from V and 8 bases from J, the junction contained 19 bases not matched to a gene. The CDR3 totals 17 residues. In DNA form, the CDR3 reads TGTGCCAGCAGCTCAACCAGGGTGGACAGGGCCCCAAATAAGCAGTACTTC. Amino acid sequence: CASSSTRVDRAPNKQYF.

The rearrangement joins TRBV20-1 to TRBJ2-3; 8 bases match TRBD1. Germline trimming cut 5 bases from V and 5 bases from J; bases unmatched to any gene: 6. CDR3 length: 13 residues. Germline V lookup: CDR1 DFQATT, CDR2 SNEGSKA (reference sequence). In DNA form, the CDR3 reads TGCAGTGCTGTTAAGACAGGGGTAGATACGCAGTATTTT. Protein: CSAVKTGVDTQYF.

V and J are TRBV12-3 or TRBV12-4 and TRBJ1-2; weak D call: TRBD1 (6 bases). Trimming left V 3 bases short and J 12 bases short, with 14 bases between. The length of the CDR3 is 12 residues. The chain's CDR3 is CASSLDMGDNTF. In DNA, the CDR3 is TGTGCCAGCAGTTTGGACATGGGGGACAACACCTTC.

The chain links TRBV6-4 to TRBJ2-5; 12 positions match TRBD1. Germline V lookup: CDR1 MRHNA, CDR2 SNTAGT. Trimming cost V 6 bases and J 1 base; bases outside gene matches: 9. This CDR3 comprises 17 residues. The chain's CDR3 is CASRAGTGGDVQETQYF. CDR3 nucleotide sequence: TGTGCCAGCAGGGCCGGGACAGGGGGCGATGTCCAAGAGACCCAGTACTTC.

The chain uses TRBV28 and TRBJ2-1; 9 positions match TRBD1. CDR1 is MDHEN, CDR2 SYDVKM, per germline. The ends lost 2 bases at V and 6 bases at J; junction bases unmatched: 11. The CDR3 is made up of 17 amino acids. The chain's CDR3 is CASSLDSGDRAANEQFF. CDR3 coding DNA: TGTGCCAGCAGTTTAGATTCGGGGGACAGGGCCGCCAATGAGCAGTTCTTC.

This clonotype was seen many times. This rearrangement joins TRBV28 to TRBJ2-1, with 8 bases identical to TRBD2. Germline V lookup: CDR1 MDHEN, CDR2 SYDVKM. The ends lost 0 bases at V and 15 bases at J; junction bases unmatched: 10. This CDR3 comprises 14 residues. The CDR3 DNA reads TGTGCCAGCAGTTTATGGACTAGCGACCCGTGGTGGTTCTTC. Protein: CASSLWTSDPWWFF.

This clonotype was counted ten times or more. This chain links TRBV20-1 with TRBJ2-1, with 14 bases aligning to TRBD2. V was pared by 5 bases and J by 7 bases, with 13 bases of the junction left unmatched. CDR3 length equals 17 residues. Germline CDR1 and CDR2: DFQATT and SNEGSKA (reference sequence). The CDR3 is CSAPTSGGAGGRNEQFF. CDR3 bases: TGCAGTGCTCCGACTAGCGGGGGGGCCGGGGGTAGGAATGAGCAGTTCTTC.

This clonotype was seen at least ten times. The rearrangement links TRBV12-3 or TRBV12-4 to TRBJ2-3; the match to TRBD1 covers 8 bases. The CDR3 sequence is 16 residues long. V gave up 3 bases and J gave up 2 bases; unmatched junction bases: 7. CDR3 amino acids: CASSFLTGVITDTQYF. The CDR3 DNA sequence: TGTGCCAGCAGTTTCCTGACAGGGGTAATCACAGATACGCAGTATTTT.

The chain joins TRBV28 to TRBJ2-5; 11 bases match TRBD1. The CDR3 length is 16 residues. With V trimmed by 4 bases and J by 5 bases, 9 bases remained unmatched. Germline-derived CDR1 and CDR2 are MDHEN and SYDVKM. CDR3 coding DNA: TGTGCCAGCAGTTCCCCCAGGACAGGGGGCGGGGAGACCCAGTACTTC. As protein: CASSSPRTGGGETQYF.

The V and J genes are TRBV7-9 and TRBJ1-3; D unresolved. The V end lost 1 base, the J end lost 3 bases, and 13 bases lay between the germline ends. Germline V CDR1 and CDR2: SEHNR, FQNEAQ (reference sequence). The CDR3 is 16 amino acids. CDR3 region: CASSLESAGIGNTIYF. Written as DNA, the CDR3 is TGTGCCAGCAGCTTAGAATCTGCGGGCATTGGAAACACCATATATTTT.

This chain connects TRBV29-1 to TRBJ2-1; 11 bases match TRBD2. The CDR3 totals 14 residues. Germline V gene sequence: CDR1 SQVTM, CDR2 ANQGSEA. J gave up 8 bases and V 1 base, and 4 bases lay outside the gene matches. CDR3 sequence reads: CSVEVLAGVYEQFF. The CDR3 DNA reads TGCAGCGTTGAAGTACTAGCGGGAGTGTATGAGCAGTTCTTC.

The chain joins TRBV29-1 to TRBJ1-6, with 7 bases identical to TRBD1. This CDR3 spans 14 amino acids. Trimming removed 6 bases from V and 9 bases from J; junction bases left unmatched: 11. CDR1 SQVTM and CDR2 ANQGSEA come from the germline V gene. The DNA of the CDR3 is TGCAGCGTCGCCACGACAGGGAACGGTTCACCCCTCCACTTT. As protein: CSVATTGNGSPLHF.

The chain links TRBV20-1 to TRBJ1-6; D is possibly TRBD1 (5 bases). Germline assignment: CDR1 DFQATT and CDR2 SNEGSKA (reference sequence). The ends were cut back, 2 bases at V and 8 bases at J, with 7 bases in the middle. This CDR3 has 12 amino acids. CDR3 nucleotides: TGCAGTGCTAGACCGGGACATTCACCCCTCCACTTT. Translated: CSARPGHSPLHF.

The gene calls are TRBV11-2 and TRBJ1-1, with a weak D call TRBD1 (6 bases). Trimming left V 3 bases short and J 0 bases short, with 11 bases between. There are 15 residues in the CDR3. The germline gives CDR1 SGHAT, CDR2 FQNNGV. The CDR3 DNA reads TGTGCCAGCAGCTTTGGGGGGGGGCTGAACACTGAAGCTTTCTTT. It specifies CASSFGGGLNTEAFF.